These 4 T cell receptor beta chains share one sample of origin, sequenced in a study of cytomegalovirus exposure and HLA in healthy donors. Primers included in the PCR were 60 Vbeta and 13 Jbeta primers. Profiling relied on immunoSEQ multiplex PCR, and the TCRdb table lists in-frame clones only, not all of them. Among 100,000 to 150,000 clones listed, more than 80% were seen once. Sequencing used PBMCs. These TCRs come from a man in his forties in good health and CMV-seronegative.

This chain uses TRBV9 with TRBJ2-7, with a tentative D call TRBD2 (6 bases). V was cut by 0 bases and J by 6 bases, with 10 bases left in between. CDR1 SGDLS and CDR2 YYNGEE come from the germline V gene. The CDR3 covers 13 residues. This CDR3 reads CASSVVGGSEQYF. The CDR3 DNA is TGTGCCAGCAGCGTAGTTGGGGGGAGCGAGCAGTACTTC.

The chain recombines TRBV12-5 with TRBJ2-3; maybe TRBD1 (5 bases). The CDR3 spans 15 residues. CDR1 and CDR2 (germline): LGHNT, FRNRAP. Between the trimmed V and J ends, which lost 5 bases and 2 bases, there was a span of 14 bases. The CDR3 reads CASGTDSSSTDTQYF. The CDR3 nucleotides are TGTGCTAGTGGTACTGACAGTTCTTCCACAGATACGCAGTATTTT.

The chain recombines TRBV29-1 with TRBJ2-5; D not resolved. Germline lookup yields CDR1 SQVTM and CDR2 ANQGSEA. The CDR3 spans 13 residues. Trimming stripped 4 bases from V and 1 base from J, with 10 bases between. CDR3 loop: CSVALQLQETQYF. DNA for the CDR3: TGCAGCGTTGCTTTACAGCTCCAAGAGACCCAGTACTTC. Looking up the rest from reference TRBV29-1 and TRBJ2-5 gives the full variable domain: SAVISQKPSRDICQRGTSLTIQCQVDSQVTMMFWYRQQPGQSLTLIATANQGSEATYESGFVIDKFPISRPNLTFSTLTVSNMSPEDSSIYLCSVALQLQETQYFGPGTRLLVL.

J is TRBJ1-6 and V is TRBV6-1; perhaps TRBD1 as D (5 bases). The CDR3 runs to 15 residues. Per the germline V gene, CDR1 is MNHNS and CDR2 is SASEGT. The V end was cut by 6 bases, the J end by 0 bases, with 9 bases between. The CDR3 region is CASRGLSSYNSPLHF. The CDR3 bases are TGTGCCAGCAGGGGGCTTAGCTCCTATAATTCACCCCTCCACTTT.